The sequence of this T cell receptor (beta chain) was determined in a study of T cells in tuberculosis. Whole-study results and caveats: Active tuberculosis alpha repertoires lay closer to GMM-specific TCRs than controls'.

Worth noting for this clone: As yet, its antigen is unknown.

The assay was immunoSEQ multiplex PCR, and TCRdb's table has in-frame clones only and misses some. The repertoire includes about 36,000 clones, 93% of them detected once, and 6.5% to 9% sits in the top ten. The germline V gene encodes CDR1 MGHDK and CDR2 SYGVNS. Losses at the gene ends were 6 bases for V and 3 bases for J; bases not matched to a gene: 8. This CDR3 is built from 14 residues. This chain connects TRBV25-1 to TRBJ2-7; 7 bases are shared with TRBD1. This TCR was recovered from a donor aged 10-35 years with latent tuberculosis or without tuberculosis infection. The sequencing sample was made of PBMCs. As DNA, the CDR3 is TGTGCCAGCAGATCCCCAGGGACAGACTACGAGCAGTACTTC. This gives the protein CASRSPGTDYEQYF.